This TCR beta chain came from a study of cytomegalovirus exposure and HLA in healthy donors. Study-level background: In a previous analysis, 100 million to 140 million unique TCR beta sequences were found from some 180 million T cells. Whole-study results and caveats: Beyond CMV serostatus, there was no information to go on about immune exposure.

A note on this clone: The antigen is unknown.

Germline CDR1 SEHNR, CDR2 FQNEAQ (reference sequence). Trimming left V 5 bases short and J 3 bases short, with 13 bases between. The CDR3 loop spans 15 amino acids. Though nominally healthy at sampling, donors likely had unrecorded immune exposures. Amplification used 60 Vbeta primers and 13 Jbeta primers. Repertoires were generated with immunoSEQ multiplex PCR, while TCRdb's copy carries only in-frame clones and drops some. The table records about 180,000 clones, roughly 80% of them present only once. The origin of this receptor is a man aged 55 to 70 in good health and CMV-seronegative. The chain recombines TRBV7-9 with TRBJ2-2; D is perhaps TRBD2 (5 bases). The sequenced sample was PBMCs. CDR3 nucleotide sequence: TGTGCCAGCAGCCGCGGGTCACACGACACCGGGGAGCTGTTTTTT. This translates into CASSRGSHDTGELFF.